This TCR beta chain was retrieved from a study of molecular identifiers for immune sequencing clone quantification. The CDR3 is made up of 17 amino acids. TCRdb passed the PCR reads through MiXCR, listing each CDR3 protein once. The sample has approximately 680,000 distinct CDR3 sequences; roughly 25% are singletons. The clonotype was recovered from a human donor in good health. Some libraries in this study had Jurkat cell RNA spiked in. Sample: naive CD8+ T cells from blood, with Jurkat cell RNA spiked in. As to subset: FACS-sorted CD8+CD4-CCR7+CD45RA+ naive T cells. This chain uses TRBV12-2 with TRBJ2-1; the table's D call TRBD1 went unverified against the DNA. TRBV12-2 is reported as a pseudogene. The chain's CDR3 is CASRRPWPPQANGEQFF. The CDR3 nucleotides read TGTGCAAGTCGCCGCCCGTGGCCGCCCCAAGCGAACGGTGAGCAGTTCTTC.